The 27 T cell receptor beta chains below come from one sample, sequenced in a study of cytomegalovirus exposure and HLA in healthy donors. The study ran its PCR with 60 Vbeta and 13 Jbeta primers. Clones were sequenced by immunoSEQ multiplex PCR, and TCRdb holds only the in-frame ones, with some missing. This repertoire shows 150,000 to 180,000 clones, about 68% found once; its top ten account for over 1.1%. The material sequenced was PBMCs. These receptors originate from a man aged 18-30 years in good health and CMV-seronegative.

The chain links TRBV7-2 to TRBJ2-7; the match to TRBD1 covers 9 bases. CDR3 length: 15 residues. V dropped 2 bases and J dropped 4; count of bases not matched to a gene: 6. Germline loops: CDR1 SGHTA, CDR2 FQGNSA. CDR3 protein: CASSLPTGGAYEQYF. CDR3 in DNA: TGTGCCAGCAGCTTACCGACAGGGGGAGCGTACGAGCAGTACTTC.

This sequence joins TRBV6-5 and TRBJ2-2, with 7 bases matching TRBD2. V was pared by 2 bases and J by 5 bases, with 2 bases of the junction left unmatched. The CDR3 is 14 residues long. From germline, CDR1 is MNHEY and CDR2 SVGAGI. This chain's CDR3 is CASSYTGGTGELFF. The CDR3, as DNA: TGTGCCAGCAGTTACACCGGGGGGACCGGGGAGCTGTTTTTT.

The chain joins TRBV7-2 to TRBJ1-1; D remains unclear. Trimming pared 2 bases from V and 1 base from J, leaving 5 bases between. Germline lookup yields CDR1 SGHTA and CDR2 FQGNSA. There are 13 residues in the CDR3. In nucleotides, the CDR3 is TGTGCCAGCAGCTTACGGGGGAACACTGAAGCTTTCTTT. Translating it yields CASSLRGNTEAFF.

This clone was recorded only once. V usage is TRBV7-2 and J usage is TRBJ1-5, with D hard to call. CDR3 size: 12 residues. Germline-derived CDR1 and CDR2 are SGHTA and FQGNSA. Trimming stripped 1 base from V and 9 bases from J, with 7 bases between. CDR3 region: CASSLDEGPQHF. The CDR3 region has the DNA TGTGCCAGCAGCTTAGACGAGGGGCCCCAGCATTTT.

This rearrangement joins TRBV5-4 to TRBJ2-4, with a tentative D call TRBD2 (6 bases). The CDR3 covers 16 residues. Germline V lookup: CDR1 SGHNT, CDR2 YYREEE (reference sequence). With 4 bases removed from V and 6 bases from J, the gap between germline ends came to 20 bases. CDR3 nucleotides: TGTGCCAGCAGCCCAGGAGAGTGGGGACTGGGAAACATTCAGTACTTC. This encodes CASSPGEWGLGNIQYF. Using reference TRBV5-4 and TRBJ2-4 for the parts outside the CDR3, the full variable domain is ETGVTQSPTHLIKTRGQQVTLRCSSQSGHNTVSWYQQALGQGPQFIFQYYREEENGRGNFPPRFSGLQFPNYSSELNVNALELDDSALYLCASSPGEWGLGNIQYFGAGTRLSVL.

This clone was seen a few times. A read error may produce the germline difference seen at one junction end. The V call is TRBV7-9, the J call TRBJ2-3; a weak D match, TRBD1 (6 bases). The germline V gene encodes CDR1 SEHNR and CDR2 FQNEAQ (reference sequence). The CDR3 runs 16 residues. CDR3 residues: CSSTQLGQGSTDTQYF. The CDR3 region has the DNA TGTTCCAGCACTCAACTTGGGCAGGGGAGCACAGATACGCAGTATTTT.

The rearrangement links TRBV6-4 to TRBJ1-2; D might be TRBD1 (5 bases). V was trimmed by 2 bases and J by 4 bases, leaving 17 bases between them. The germline V gene encodes CDR1 MRHNA and CDR2 SNTAGT. This CDR3 is built from 16 residues. CDR3 sequence (DNA): TGTGCCAGCAGTGACCGGCCCCAGGGAGGGTTCTATGGCTACACCTTC. Its protein is CASSDRPQGGFYGYTF.

This chain links TRBV14 with TRBJ2-2, with D possibly TRBD2 on 5 matching bases. CDR3 length: 16 residues. V lost 3 bases and J 2 bases, leaving 13 bases between the germline ends. Germline loops: CDR1 SGHDN, CDR2 FVKESK. CDR3 nucleotide sequence: TGTGCCAGCAGCCATTCAGGCGGGTTAAACACCGGGGAGCTGTTTTTT. It codes for CASSHSGGLNTGELFF.

This clone was found a few times. The chain combines TRBV29-1 with TRBJ2-7; the D gene is possibly TRBD1 (5 bases). The CDR3 has 12 amino acids. Germline CDR1 reads SQVTM; CDR2 reads ANQGSEA. Trimming took 5 bases from V and 2 from J, leaving 10 bases between them. As DNA, the CDR3 is TGCAGCGTTCTAGGACAACCCTACGAGCAGTACTTC. Protein sequence: CSVLGQPYEQYF.

This clone was detected only a few times. The chain is built from TRBV19 and TRBJ2-7, with TRBD1 as a possible D gene (6 bases). This CDR3 region has 13 residues. Trimming stripped 6 bases from V and 2 bases from J, with 11 bases between. In germline, CDR1 is LNHDA, CDR2 SQIVND (reference sequence). CDR3 loop: CASSPQGTYEQYF. In DNA, the CDR3 is TGTGCCAGTAGCCCACAGGGCACCTACGAGCAGTACTTC.

This chain connects TRBV19 to TRBJ2-5; 10 bases agree with TRBD1. The J call may be wrong; the DNA end is better matched by TRBJ2-7. Per germline, CDR1 LNHDA and CDR2 SQIVND (reference sequence). There are 15 residues in the CDR3. The CDR3 coding sequence is TGTGCCAGTAGTTCGCCGGGACAGGGGACCTACGAGCAGTACTTC. Its translation is CASSSPGQGTYEQYF.

This clone was counted a single time. The germline gene is not matched at one end of the junction; a read error may be the cause. The chain uses TRBV7-9 and TRBJ2-5; perhaps TRBD2 as D (5 bases). In germline, CDR1 is SEHNR, CDR2 FQNEAQ (reference sequence). The CDR3 totals 14 residues. The CDR3 DNA reads TGTTCCAGCAGCTTATCAGACGGCGGGGAGACCCAGTACTTC. It codes for CSSSLSDGGETQYF.

The chain has TRBV5-1 and TRBJ2-6; D gene ambiguous. CDR3 length equals 17 residues. Trimming removed 0 bases at V and 1 base at J, with 11 bases between. CDR1 is SGHRS, CDR2 YFSETQ, per germline. CDR3 in amino acids: CASSLVLQHSGANVLTF. CDR3 DNA: TGCGCCAGCAGCTTGGTACTACAACATTCTGGGGCCAACGTCCTGACTTTC.

This clone occurred a few times. This chain's CDR3 is CASSFGLAGDVGQFF. The CDR3 DNA reads TGTGCCAGCAGTTTTGGACTAGCGGGAGACGTTGGGCAGTTCTTC. The chain carries TRBV6-5 and TRBJ2-1; TRBD2 agrees at 13 bases. J gave up 12 bases and V 4 bases, and 9 bases lay outside the gene matches. This CDR3 is 15 amino acids long. Germline CDR1 is MNHEY and CDR2 is SVGAGI.

The V and J genes are TRBV15 and TRBJ2-1, with 9 bases lining up with TRBD2. Germline-derived CDR1 and CDR2 are LNHNV and YYDKDF (reference sequence). J gave up 10 bases and V 0 bases, and 7 bases lay outside the gene matches. This CDR3 has 15 amino acids. The chain's CDR3 is CATSRDGASGDEQFF. The DNA of the CDR3 is TGTGCCACCAGCAGAGATGGGGCTAGCGGGGACGAGCAGTTCTTC.

This clone has only a few counts. The chain carries TRBV2 and TRBJ2-3, with a weak D call TRBD1 (5 bases). This CDR3 spans 12 amino acids. Deletions cut 4 bases from V and 9 bases from J, with 11 bases between. Germline V CDR1 and CDR2: SNHLY, FYNNEI. The CDR3 coding sequence is TGTGCCAGCAGTGTACCCACAGGAACGCAGTATTTT. Its translation: CASSVPTGTQYF. The full variable domain, its missing parts supplied by reference TRBV2 and TRBJ2-3, is EPEVTQTPSHQVTQMGQEVILRCVPISNHLYFYWYRQILGQKVEFLVSFYNNEISEKSEIFDDQFSVERPDGSNFTLKIRSTKLEDSAMYFCASSVPTGTQYFGPGTRLTVL.

The chain is built from TRBV14 and TRBJ1-2; D gene unclear. Germline CDR1 SGHDN, CDR2 FVKESK. CDR3 length: 15 residues. V was pared by 1 base and J by 6 bases, with 15 bases between. The CDR3: CASSQVSREADGYTF. CDR3 in DNA: TGTGCCAGCAGCCAAGTATCACGGGAGGCGGATGGCTACACCTTC.

The rearrangement uses TRBV5-6 and TRBJ2-1, with 8 bases matching TRBD2. The V segment lost 4 bases and the J segment 1 base; nucleotides outside the gene matches: 7. CDR3 size: 16 residues. Per the germline V gene, CDR1 is SGHDT and CDR2 is YYEEEE. This CDR3 reads CASSPLGTRSYNEQFF. The CDR3 region has the DNA TGTGCCAGCAGCCCCCTTGGGACTAGGTCCTACAATGAGCAGTTCTTC.

The rearrangement joins TRBV10-3 to TRBJ2-7, with 11 bases identical to TRBD2. With 5 bases clipped from V and 2 bases from J, the junction kept 2 bases outside the gene matches. The CDR3 has 14 amino acids. The V gene's germline CDR1 is ENHRY and CDR2 SYGVKD. This CDR3 is CAISPTSGTYEQYF. DNA of the CDR3: TGTGCCATCAGTCCGACTAGCGGGACCTACGAGCAGTACTTC.

The chain has TRBV10-3 and TRBJ1-6; 10 positions match TRBD1. With 6 bases clipped from V and 9 bases from J, the junction kept 17 bases outside the gene matches. The CDR3 extends over 18 amino acids. Germline V CDR1 and CDR2: ENHRY, SYGVKD. The CDR3 loop reads CAISPDRGQNLWGSPLHF. Here the CDR3 DNA reads TGTGCCATCAGCCCCGACAGGGGGCAAAATTTGTGGGGTTCACCCCTCCACTTT.

The CDR3 spells CASSYSIDGAYEQYF. The CDR3, as DNA: TGTGCCAGCAGTTACTCGATTGACGGAGCCTACGAGCAGTACTTC. The V and J genes are TRBV6-5 and TRBJ2-7; no definite D call. Germline V CDR1 and CDR2: MNHEY, SVGAGI. The CDR3 runs to 15 residues. Trimming cost V 0 bases and J 2 bases, with 11 bases left between them.

The chain joins TRBV5-4 to TRBJ2-1; 10 nucleotides align to TRBD1. The CDR3 consists of 15 residues. The ends lost 3 bases at V and 3 bases at J; junction bases unmatched: 3. CDR1 is SGHNT and CDR2 is YYREEE in the germline V gene (reference sequence). This CDR3 reads CASSSGDRGYNEQFF. For the CDR3, the DNA is TGTGCCAGCAGCTCAGGGGACAGGGGCTACAATGAGCAGTTCTTC.

V is TRBV5-6 and J is TRBJ2-7, with 7 bases fitting TRBD2. V gave up 4 bases and J gave up 3 bases; unmatched junction bases: 1. The CDR3 has 12 residues. Per germline, CDR1 SGHDT and CDR2 YYEEEE. The CDR3: CASSGEGYEQYF. In DNA form, the CDR3 reads TGTGCCAGCAGCGGGGAGGGCTACGAGCAGTACTTC.

V usage is TRBV18 and J usage is TRBJ1-5; D uncertain. Germline V gene sequence: CDR1 KGHSH, CDR2 LQKENI. The V end lost 3 bases, the J end lost 5 bases, and 8 bases lay between the germline ends. The CDR3 has 13 residues. This chain's CDR3 is CASSPGADQPQHF. DNA for the CDR3: TGTGCCAGCTCACCGGGAGCTGATCAGCCCCAGCATTTT.

The sample holds one count of this clone. The chain combines TRBV7-9 with TRBJ2-2; D gene uncertain. This CDR3 is built from 16 residues. V lost 5 bases, J lost 5 bases, and 18 bases lay in between. Germline assignment: CDR1 SEHNR and CDR2 FQNEAQ (reference sequence). This chain's CDR3 is CASSPQPQRGTGELFF. CDR3 nucleotides: TGTGCCAGCAGCCCACAACCCCAAAGAGGAACCGGGGAGCTGTTTTTT.

Concerning this clone itself: The junction shows a germline mismatch at one end, possibly a read error. The rearrangement uses TRBV2 and TRBJ1-5; D is uncertain. This CDR3 is 11 amino acids long. Germline CDR1 reads SNHLY; CDR2 reads FYNNEI. The CDR3 nucleotides are TGTGCCAGCAGTGAGGGTCAGCCCCAGCGTTTT. Protein sequence: CASSEGQPQRF.

V is TRBV28 and J is TRBJ1-2; maybe TRBD1 (6 bases). The V and J ends lost 3 bases and 0 bases respectively, with 26 bases between them. CDR1 and CDR2 from the germline V gene are MDHEN and SYDVKM. The CDR3 extends over 20 amino acids. CDR3 residues: CASSLLQLRQDGDTNYGYTF. The CDR3 DNA reads as TGTGCCAGCAGTTTGCTTCAGCTCCGACAGGACGGAGACACTAACTATGGCTACACCTTC.